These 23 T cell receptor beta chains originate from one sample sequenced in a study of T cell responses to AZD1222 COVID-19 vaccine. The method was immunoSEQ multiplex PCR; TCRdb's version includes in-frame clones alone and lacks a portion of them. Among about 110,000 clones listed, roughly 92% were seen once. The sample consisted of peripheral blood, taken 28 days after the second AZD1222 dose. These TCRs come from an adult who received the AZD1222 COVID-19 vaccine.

DNA for the CDR3: TGTGCCAGCAGTGAAGGGCAGTTTACGGACACTGAAGCTTTCTTT. Its translation: CASSEGQFTDTEAFF. The rearrangement joins TRBV2 to TRBJ1-1; no firm D call. V lost 1 base to trimming and J lost 3 bases, with 12 bases between them. The CDR3 totals 15 residues. Germline values: CDR1 SNHLY, CDR2 FYNNEI.

CDR3 protein: CASSQLFLRGRGAKNIQYF. CDR3 nucleotides: TGCGCCAGCAGCCAATTGTTTTTGAGGGGCAGGGGGGCCAAAAACATTCAGTACTTC. The gene calls are TRBV4-1 and TRBJ2-4, with TRBD1 matching 7 bases. The germline CDR1 and CDR2 sequences are MGHRA and YSYEKL. The CDR3 has 19 residues. The junction had 14 bases not matched to a gene; V was cut back by 2 bases and J by 1 base.

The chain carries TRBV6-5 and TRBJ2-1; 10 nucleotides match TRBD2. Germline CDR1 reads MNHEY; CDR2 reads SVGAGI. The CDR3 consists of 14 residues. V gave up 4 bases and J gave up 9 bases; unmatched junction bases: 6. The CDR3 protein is CASSSLAGGVEQFF. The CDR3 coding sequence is TGTGCCAGCAGTTCTTTAGCGGGGGGAGTTGAGCAGTTCTTC.

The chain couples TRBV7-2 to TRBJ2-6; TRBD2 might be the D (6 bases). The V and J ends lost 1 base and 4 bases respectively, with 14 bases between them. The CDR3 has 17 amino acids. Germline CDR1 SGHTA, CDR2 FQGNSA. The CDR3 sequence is CASSLGPGGGGANVLTF. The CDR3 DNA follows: TGTGCCAGCAGCTTAGGCCCCGGGGGAGGCGGGGCCAACGTCCTGACTTTC.

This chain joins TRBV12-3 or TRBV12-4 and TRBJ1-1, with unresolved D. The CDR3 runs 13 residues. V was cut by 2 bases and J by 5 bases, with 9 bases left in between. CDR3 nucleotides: TGTGCCAGCAGTTTAAAAATGGGGACTGAAGCTTTCTTT. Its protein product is CASSLKMGTEAFF.

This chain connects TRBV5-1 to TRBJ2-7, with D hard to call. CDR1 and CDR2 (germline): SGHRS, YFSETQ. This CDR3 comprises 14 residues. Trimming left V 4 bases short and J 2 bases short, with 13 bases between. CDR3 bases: TGCGCCAGCAGCCCCGCCGGTGGGGCCTACGAGCAGTACTTC. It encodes CASSPAGGAYEQYF.

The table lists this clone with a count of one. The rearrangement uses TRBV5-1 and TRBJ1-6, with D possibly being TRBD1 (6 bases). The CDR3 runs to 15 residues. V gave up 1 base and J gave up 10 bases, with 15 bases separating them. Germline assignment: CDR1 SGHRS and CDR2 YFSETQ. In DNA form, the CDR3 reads TGCGCCAGCAGCTTGACAGGGAACGGCCGCTCACCCCTCCACTTT. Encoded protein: CASSLTGNGRSPLHF.

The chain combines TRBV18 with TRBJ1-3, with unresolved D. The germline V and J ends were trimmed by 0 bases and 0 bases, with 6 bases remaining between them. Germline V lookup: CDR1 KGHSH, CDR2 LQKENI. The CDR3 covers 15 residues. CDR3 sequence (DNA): TGTGCCAGCTCACCACCGGGCAACTCTGGAAACACCATATATTTT. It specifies CASSPPGNSGNTIYF.

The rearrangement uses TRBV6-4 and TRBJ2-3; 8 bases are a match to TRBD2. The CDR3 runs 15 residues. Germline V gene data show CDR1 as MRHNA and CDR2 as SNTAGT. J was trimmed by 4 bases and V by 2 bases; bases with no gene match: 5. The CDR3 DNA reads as TGTGCCAGCAGTGACGCCGGGGGGGCGGCAGATACGCAGTATTTT. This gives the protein CASSDAGGAADTQYF.

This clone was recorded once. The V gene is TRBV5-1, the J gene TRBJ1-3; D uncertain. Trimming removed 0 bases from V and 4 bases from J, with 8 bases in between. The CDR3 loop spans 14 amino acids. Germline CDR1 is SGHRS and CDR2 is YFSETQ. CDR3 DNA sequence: TGCGCCAGCAGCTTGGGGACCACGGGAAACACCATATATTTT. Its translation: CASSLGTTGNTIYF.

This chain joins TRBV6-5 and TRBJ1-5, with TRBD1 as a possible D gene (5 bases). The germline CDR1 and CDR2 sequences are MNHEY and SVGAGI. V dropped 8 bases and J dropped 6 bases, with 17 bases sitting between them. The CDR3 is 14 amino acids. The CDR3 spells CASGASPMGQPQHF. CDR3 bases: TGTGCCAGCGGGGCATCCCCTATGGGTCAGCCCCAGCATTTT.

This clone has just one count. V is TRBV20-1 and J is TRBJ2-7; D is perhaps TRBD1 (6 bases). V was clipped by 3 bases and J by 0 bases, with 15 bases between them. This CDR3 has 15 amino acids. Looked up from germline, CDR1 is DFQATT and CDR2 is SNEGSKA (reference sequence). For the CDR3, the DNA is TGCAGTGCTAGTCCTCCTACAGGGCGCTCCTACGAGCAGTACTTC. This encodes CSASPPTGRSYEQYF.

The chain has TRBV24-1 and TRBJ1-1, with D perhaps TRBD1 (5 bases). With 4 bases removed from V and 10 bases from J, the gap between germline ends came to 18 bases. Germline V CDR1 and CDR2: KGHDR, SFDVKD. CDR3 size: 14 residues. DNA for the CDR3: TGTGCCACCAGTGACTCTCAGGGCGTACTCGGAGCTTTCTTT. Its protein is CATSDSQGVLGAFF.

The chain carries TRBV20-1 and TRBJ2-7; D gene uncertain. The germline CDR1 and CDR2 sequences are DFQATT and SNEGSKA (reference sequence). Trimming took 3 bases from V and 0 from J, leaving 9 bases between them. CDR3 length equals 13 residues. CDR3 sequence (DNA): TGCAGTGCTAGTACCTACTCCTCCTACGAGCAGTACTTC. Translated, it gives CSASTYSSYEQYF.

For the CDR3, the DNA is TGTGCCAGCAGCCAAGACCTAGCGGGGGGGCGGGGCCAAGAGACCCAGTACTTC. Its protein product is CASSQDLAGGRGQETQYF. The chain has TRBV4-2 and TRBJ2-5; 12 bases match TRBD2. The CDR3 contains 18 residues. The germline CDR1 and CDR2 sequences are LGHNA and YNFKEQ. V lost 0 bases, J lost 1 base, and 6 bases stayed unmatched.

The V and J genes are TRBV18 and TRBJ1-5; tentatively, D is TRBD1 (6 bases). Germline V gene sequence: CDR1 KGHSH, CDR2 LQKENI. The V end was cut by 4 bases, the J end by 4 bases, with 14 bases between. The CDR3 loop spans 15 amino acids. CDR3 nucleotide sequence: TGTGCCAGCTCACTTACAAACAGGGTGAATCAGCCCCAGCATTTT. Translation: CASSLTNRVNQPQHF.

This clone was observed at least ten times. Written as DNA, the CDR3 is TGTGCTAGTGGTTTGATTTCCCGCCTTCACAGGGGGGGCTATGGCTACACCTTC. It yields the protein CASGLISRLHRGGYGYTF. The V gene is TRBV12-5, the J gene TRBJ1-2, with 8 nucleotides matching TRBD1. This CDR3 has 18 amino acids. Germline trimming cut 2 bases from V and 4 bases from J; bases unmatched to any gene: 15. The V gene's germline CDR1 is LGHNT and CDR2 FRNRAP.

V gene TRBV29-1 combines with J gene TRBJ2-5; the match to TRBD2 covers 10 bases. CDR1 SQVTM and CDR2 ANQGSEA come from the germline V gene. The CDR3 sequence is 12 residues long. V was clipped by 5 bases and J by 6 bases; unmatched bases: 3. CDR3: CSVTSGAQTQYF. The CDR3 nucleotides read TGCAGCGTTACTAGCGGGGCCCAGACCCAGTACTTC.

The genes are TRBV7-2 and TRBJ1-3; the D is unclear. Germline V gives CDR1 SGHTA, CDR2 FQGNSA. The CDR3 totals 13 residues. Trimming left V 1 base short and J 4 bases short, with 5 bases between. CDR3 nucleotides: TGTGCCAGCAGCTTAGGCAGGGGAAACACCATATATTTT. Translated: CASSLGRGNTIYF.

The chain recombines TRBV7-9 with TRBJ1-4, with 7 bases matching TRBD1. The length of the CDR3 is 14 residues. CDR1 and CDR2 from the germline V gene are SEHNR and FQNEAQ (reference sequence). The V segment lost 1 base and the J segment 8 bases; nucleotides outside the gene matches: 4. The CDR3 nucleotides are TGTGCCAGCAGCTTAGGAGGGGGCTGGGAAAAACTGTTTTTT. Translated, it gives CASSLGGGWEKLFF.

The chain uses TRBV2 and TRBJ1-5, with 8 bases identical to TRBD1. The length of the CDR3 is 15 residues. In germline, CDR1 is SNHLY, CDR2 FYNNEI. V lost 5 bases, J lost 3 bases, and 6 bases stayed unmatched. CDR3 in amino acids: CASSLSTGVNQPQHF. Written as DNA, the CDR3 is TGTGCCAGCAGTCTCTCGACAGGGGTCAATCAGCCCCAGCATTTT. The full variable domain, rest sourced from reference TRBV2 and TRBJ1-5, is EPEVTQTPSHQVTQMGQEVILRCVPISNHLYFYWYRQILGQKVEFLVSFYNNEISEKSEIFDDQFSVERPDGSNFTLKIRSTKLEDSAMYFCASSLSTGVNQPQHFGDGTRLSIL.

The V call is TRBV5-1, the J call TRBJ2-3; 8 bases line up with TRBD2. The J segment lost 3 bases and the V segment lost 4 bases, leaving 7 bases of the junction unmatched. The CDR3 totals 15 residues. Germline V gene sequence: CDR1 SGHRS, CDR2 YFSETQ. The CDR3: CASSPPGLVTDTQYF. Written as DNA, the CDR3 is TGCGCCAGCAGCCCCCCGGGACTAGTGACAGATACGCAGTATTTT.

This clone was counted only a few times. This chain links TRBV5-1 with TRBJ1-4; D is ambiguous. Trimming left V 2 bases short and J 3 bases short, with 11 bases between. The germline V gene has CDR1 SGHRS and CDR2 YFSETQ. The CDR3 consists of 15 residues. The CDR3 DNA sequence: TGCGCCAGCAGCTTTGGGCGAAGATCTAATGAAAAACTGTTTTTT. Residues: CASSFGRRSNEKLFF.